This T cell receptor beta chain is from a study of early T cells in non-severe SARS-CoV-2 infection. Individual cDNA molecules were tagged with unique molecular identifiers, the study reported. A single record per CDR3 protein comes from TCRdb applying MiXCR to the 5' RACE reads. Seen here are 65,000 to 95,000 distinct CDR3 sequences, around 17% observed once, and the top ten hold 2.9%. Germline V gene sequence: CDR1 SGHDN, CDR2 FVKESK. V was pared by 2 bases and J by 2 bases, with 18 bases of the junction left unmatched. CDR3 length: 20 residues. The source of this sequence is an adult who was a healthcare worker with PCR-confirmed SARS-CoV-2 infection or an uninfected control (not recorded which). The specimen was whole blood. The chain uses TRBV14 and TRBJ2-3; the match to TRBD1 covers 8 bases. The CDR3 here is CASSQLRGDRRRDSTDTQYF. CDR3 bases: TGTGCCAGCAGCCAACTCAGAGGGGACAGGAGGAGGGATTCCACAGATACGCAGTATTTT. Combining the CDR3 with reference TRBV14 and TRBJ2-3 gives the whole variable domain EAGVTQFPSHSVIEKGQTVTLRCDPISGHDNLYWYRRVMGKEIKFLLHFVKESKQDESGMPNNRFLAERTGGTYSTLKVQPAELEDSGVYFCASSQLRGDRRRDSTDTQYFGPGTRLTVL.